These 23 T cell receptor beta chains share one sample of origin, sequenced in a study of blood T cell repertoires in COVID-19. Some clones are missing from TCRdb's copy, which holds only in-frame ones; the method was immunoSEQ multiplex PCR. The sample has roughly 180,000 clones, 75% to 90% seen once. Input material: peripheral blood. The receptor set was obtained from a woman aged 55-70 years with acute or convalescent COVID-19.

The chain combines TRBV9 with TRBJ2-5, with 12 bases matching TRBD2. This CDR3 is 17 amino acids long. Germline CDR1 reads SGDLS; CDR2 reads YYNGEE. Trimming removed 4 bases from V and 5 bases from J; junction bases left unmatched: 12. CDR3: CASSTGLAGRFGETQYF. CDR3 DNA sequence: TGTGCCAGCAGCACGGGACTAGCGGGCAGGTTCGGGGAGACCCAGTACTTC.

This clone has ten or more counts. CDR3 DNA: TGTGCCAGCAGGGGACAGGGCGGGGGCTACACCTTC. Encoded protein: CASRGQGGGYTF. The J gene is TRBJ1-2, the V gene TRBV12-3 or TRBV12-4; 9 bases align to TRBD1. This CDR3 comprises 12 residues. J was trimmed by 8 bases and V by 6 bases; bases with no gene match: 4.

The CDR3 sequence is CASSLRGTGENEKLFF. In DNA form, the CDR3 reads TGTGCCAGCAGCCTCCGAGGGACAGGAGAAAATGAAAAACTGTTTTTT. The chain has TRBV3-1 (or the pseudogene TRBV3-2) and TRBJ1-4; 8 nucleotides match TRBD1. The CDR3 totals 16 residues. Unmatched junction bases numbered 9, after V lost 4 bases and J lost 5 bases. The germline V gene encodes CDR1 LGHDT and CDR2 YNNKEL (reference sequence).

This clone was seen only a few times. CDR3 in amino acids: CASSVGARANTGELFF. Written as DNA, the CDR3 is TGTGCCAGCAGCGTAGGGGCAAGAGCGAACACCGGGGAGCTGTTTTTT. The chain has TRBV9 and TRBJ2-2, with D unresolved. Per germline, CDR1 SGDLS and CDR2 YYNGEE. The CDR3 spans 16 residues. The ends were cut back, 0 bases at V and 0 bases at J, with 9 bases in the middle.

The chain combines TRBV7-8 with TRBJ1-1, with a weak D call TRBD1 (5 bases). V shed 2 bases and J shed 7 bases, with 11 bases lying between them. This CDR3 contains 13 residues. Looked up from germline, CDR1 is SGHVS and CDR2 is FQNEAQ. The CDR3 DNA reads TGTGCCAGCAGCTTACGGCGAGACAGTGAAGCTTTCTTT. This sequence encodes CASSLRRDSEAFF. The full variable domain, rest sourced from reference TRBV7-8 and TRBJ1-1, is GAGVSQSPRYKVAKRGQDVALRCDPISGHVSLFWYQQALGQGPEFLTYFQNEAQLDKSGLPSDRFFAERPEGSVSTLKIQRTQQEDSAVYLCASSLRRDSEAFFGQGTRLTVV.

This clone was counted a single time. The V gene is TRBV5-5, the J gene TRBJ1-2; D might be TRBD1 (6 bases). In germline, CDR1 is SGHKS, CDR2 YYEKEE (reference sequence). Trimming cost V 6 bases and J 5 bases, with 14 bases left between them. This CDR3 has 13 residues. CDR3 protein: CASNTGGAYGYTF. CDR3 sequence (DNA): TGTGCCAGCAACACTGGGGGGGCATATGGCTACACCTTC.

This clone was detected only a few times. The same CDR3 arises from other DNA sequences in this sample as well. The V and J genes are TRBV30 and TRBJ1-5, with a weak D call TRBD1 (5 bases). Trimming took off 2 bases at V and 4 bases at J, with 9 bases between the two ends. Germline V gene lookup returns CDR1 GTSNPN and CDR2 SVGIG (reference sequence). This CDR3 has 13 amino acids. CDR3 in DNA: TGTGCCTGGAGTTCCAGGGATAATCAGCCCCAGCATTTT. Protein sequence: CAWSSRDNQPQHF.

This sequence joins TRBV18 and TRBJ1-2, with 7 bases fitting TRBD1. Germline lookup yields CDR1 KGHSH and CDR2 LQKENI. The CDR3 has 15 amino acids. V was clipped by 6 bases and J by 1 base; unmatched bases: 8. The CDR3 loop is CASSLGTEHNYGYTF. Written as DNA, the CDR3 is TGTGCCAGCTCTCTAGGGACAGAACATAACTATGGCTACACCTTC.

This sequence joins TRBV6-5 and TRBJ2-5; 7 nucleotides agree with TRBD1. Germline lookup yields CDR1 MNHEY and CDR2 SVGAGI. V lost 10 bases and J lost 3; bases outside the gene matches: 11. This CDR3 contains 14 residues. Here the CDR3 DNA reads TGTGCCACCACACCCCCCGGGACAGAAGAGACCCAGTACTTC. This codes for CATTPPGTEETQYF.

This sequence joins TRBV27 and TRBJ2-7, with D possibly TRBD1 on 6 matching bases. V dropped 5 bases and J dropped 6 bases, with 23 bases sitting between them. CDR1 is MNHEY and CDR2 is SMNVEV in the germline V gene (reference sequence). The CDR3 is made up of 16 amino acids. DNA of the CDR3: TGTGCCAGCAGTCCACGCCGCAGTGGACAGCAAGTCGAGCAGTACGTC. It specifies CASSPRRSGQQVEQYV.

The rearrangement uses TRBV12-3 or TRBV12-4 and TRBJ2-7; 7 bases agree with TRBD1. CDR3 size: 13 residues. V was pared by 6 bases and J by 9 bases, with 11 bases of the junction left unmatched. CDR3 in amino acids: CASRSNKQGTQYF. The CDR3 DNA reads TGTGCCAGCAGAAGTAATAAACAGGGGACGCAGTACTTC.

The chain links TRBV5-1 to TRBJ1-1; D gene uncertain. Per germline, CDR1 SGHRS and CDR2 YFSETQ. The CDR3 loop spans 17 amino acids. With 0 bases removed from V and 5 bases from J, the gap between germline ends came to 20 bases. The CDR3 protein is CASSLGVWEKGITEAFF. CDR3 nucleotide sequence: TGCGCCAGCAGCTTGGGGGTGTGGGAGAAAGGGATAACTGAAGCTTTCTTT.

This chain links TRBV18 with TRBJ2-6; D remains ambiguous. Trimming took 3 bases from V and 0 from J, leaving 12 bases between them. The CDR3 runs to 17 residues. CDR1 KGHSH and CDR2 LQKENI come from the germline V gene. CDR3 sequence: CASSPEKLGSGANVLTF. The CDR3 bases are TGTGCCAGCTCACCGGAGAAACTTGGCTCTGGGGCCAACGTCCTGACTTTC.

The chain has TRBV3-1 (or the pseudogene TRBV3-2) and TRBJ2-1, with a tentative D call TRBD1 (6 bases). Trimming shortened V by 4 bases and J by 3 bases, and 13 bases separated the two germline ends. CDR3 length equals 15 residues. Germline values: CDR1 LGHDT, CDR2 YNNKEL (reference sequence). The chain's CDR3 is CASSPGHDLYNEQFF. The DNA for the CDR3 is TGTGCCAGCAGCCCGGGACACGATCTCTACAATGAGCAGTTCTTC.

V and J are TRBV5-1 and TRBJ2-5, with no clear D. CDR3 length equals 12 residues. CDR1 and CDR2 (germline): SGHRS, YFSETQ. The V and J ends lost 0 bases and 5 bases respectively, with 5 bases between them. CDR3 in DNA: TGCGCCAGCAGCTTGGACGGGGAGACCCAGTACTTC. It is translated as CASSLDGETQYF.

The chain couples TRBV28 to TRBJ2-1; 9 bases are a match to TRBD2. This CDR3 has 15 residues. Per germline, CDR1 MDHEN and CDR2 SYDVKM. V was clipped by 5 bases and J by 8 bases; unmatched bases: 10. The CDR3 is CASSIGGAGGHEQFF. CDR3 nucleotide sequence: TGTGCCAGCAGTATCGGCGGAGCGGGGGGTCATGAGCAGTTCTTC.

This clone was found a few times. The CDR3 loop is CASSRQGADYGYTF. The CDR3 coding sequence is TGCGCCAGCAGCCGACAGGGGGCAGACTATGGCTACACCTTC. The J gene is TRBJ1-2, the V gene TRBV23-1; TRBD1 agrees at 10 bases. TRBV23-1 is designated an ORF whose function remains uncertain. The CDR3 contains 14 residues. J was trimmed by 3 bases and V by 6 bases; bases with no gene match: 4.

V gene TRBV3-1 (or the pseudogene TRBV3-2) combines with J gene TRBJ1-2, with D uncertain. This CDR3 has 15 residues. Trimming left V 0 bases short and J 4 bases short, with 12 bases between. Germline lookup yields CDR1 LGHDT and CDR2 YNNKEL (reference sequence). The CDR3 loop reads CASSQDFGLGYGYTF. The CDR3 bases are TGTGCCAGCAGCCAAGACTTCGGACTGGGCTATGGCTACACCTTC.

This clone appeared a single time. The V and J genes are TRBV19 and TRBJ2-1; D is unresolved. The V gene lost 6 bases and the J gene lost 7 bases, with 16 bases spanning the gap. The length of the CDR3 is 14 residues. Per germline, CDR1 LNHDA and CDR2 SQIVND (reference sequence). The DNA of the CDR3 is TGTGCCAGTAGCCCCTTGGCCCGATTTAATGAGCAGTTCTTC. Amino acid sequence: CASSPLARFNEQFF.

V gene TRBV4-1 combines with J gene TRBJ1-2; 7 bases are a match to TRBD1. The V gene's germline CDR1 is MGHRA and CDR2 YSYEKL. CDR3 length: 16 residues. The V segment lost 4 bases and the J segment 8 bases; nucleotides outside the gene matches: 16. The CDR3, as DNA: TGCGCCAGCAGCCTCTCTGGGACAGTGGGGAGCTACGGCTACACCTTC. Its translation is CASSLSGTVGSYGYTF.

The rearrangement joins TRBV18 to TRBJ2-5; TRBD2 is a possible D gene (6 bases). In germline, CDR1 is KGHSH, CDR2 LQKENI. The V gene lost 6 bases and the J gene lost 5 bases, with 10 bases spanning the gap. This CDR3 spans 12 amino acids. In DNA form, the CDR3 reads TGTGCCAGCTCTCAACGGGGGGAGACCCAGTACTTC. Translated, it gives CASSQRGETQYF.

The CDR3 coding sequence is TGCAGCGTAGGGGGAACGGTAGCGATCATGAACACTGAAGCTTTCTTT. This codes for CSVGGTVAIMNTEAFF. The genes are TRBV29-1 and TRBJ1-1; D is possibly TRBD1 (6 bases). The germline V gene encodes CDR1 SQVTM and CDR2 ANQGSEA. This CDR3 region has 16 residues. Trimming took 6 bases from V and 0 from J, leaving 20 bases between them.

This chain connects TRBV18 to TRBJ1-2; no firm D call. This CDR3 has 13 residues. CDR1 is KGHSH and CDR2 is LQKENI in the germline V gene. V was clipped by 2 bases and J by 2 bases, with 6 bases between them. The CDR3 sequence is CASSPTANYGYTF. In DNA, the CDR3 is TGTGCCAGCTCACCAACTGCCAACTATGGCTACACCTTC. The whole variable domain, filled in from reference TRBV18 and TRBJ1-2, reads NAGVMQNPRHLVRRRGQEARLRCSPMKGHSHVYWYRQLPEEGLKFMVYLQKENIIDESGMPKERFSAEFPKEGPSILRIQQVVRGDSAAYFCASSPTANYGYTFGSGTRLTVV.